This TCR beta chain was captured by sequencing in a study of cytomegalovirus exposure and HLA in healthy donors. Study results and limitations: Rare TCR sequences dominated, though some public TCRs recurred in many donors. Reports showed the classifier diagnosing cytomegalovirus status with high specificity and sensitivity. Three CMV-associated chains were confirmed in vitro to be specific for CMV antigens.

A note on this clone: Its antigen is as yet unknown.

The validation cohort, a group of roughly 120 subjects, included the donors and was separate from the approximately 700-subject first cohort. The repertoire was sequenced with immunoSEQ multiplex PCR; TCRdb's copy has only in-frame clones and lacks some. The repertoire includes under 300,000 clones, approximately 83% of them detected once, and around 1.2% sits in the top ten. The CDR3 has 15 residues. Per germline, CDR1 MNHEY and CDR2 SVGAGI. V lost 5 bases and J lost 0, with 14 bases in between. The chain combines TRBV6-5 with TRBJ2-7; D remains unclear. The receptor was derived from a woman aged 25 to 39 in good health and CMV-seropositive. The sample was PBMCs. The CDR3 DNA reads TGTGCCAGCAGTCCACGGAGCCCACTCTCCTACGAGCAGTACTTC. Translating gives CASSPRSPLSYEQYF.